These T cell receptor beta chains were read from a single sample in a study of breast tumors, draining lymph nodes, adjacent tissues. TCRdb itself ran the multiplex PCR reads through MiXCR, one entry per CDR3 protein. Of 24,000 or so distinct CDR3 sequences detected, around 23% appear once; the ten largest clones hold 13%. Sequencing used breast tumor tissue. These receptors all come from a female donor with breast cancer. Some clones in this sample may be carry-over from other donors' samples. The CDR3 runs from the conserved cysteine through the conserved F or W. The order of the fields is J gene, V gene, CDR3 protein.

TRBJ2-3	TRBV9	CASSSRSFTDTQYF
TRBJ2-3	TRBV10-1	CATKRNSGSADTQYF
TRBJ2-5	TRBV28	CASSLRKETQYF
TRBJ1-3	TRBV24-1	CATGWEQGQSSGNTIYF
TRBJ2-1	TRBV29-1	CSGSSYNEQFF
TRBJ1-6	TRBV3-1	CASSQKGGDNSPLHF
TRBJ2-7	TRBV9	CASSVDGTLDEQYF
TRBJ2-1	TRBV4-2	CASSQVGRDEQFF
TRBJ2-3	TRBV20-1	CSARGLAGVDTQYF
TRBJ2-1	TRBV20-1	CSANFVAGGDFEQFF
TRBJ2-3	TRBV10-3	CAISESKGRPSGDTQYF
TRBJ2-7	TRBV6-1	CATGQGVVYEQYF
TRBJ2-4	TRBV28	CASSSQTGTRDIQYF
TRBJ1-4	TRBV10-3	CAISDRGALNEKLFF
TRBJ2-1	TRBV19	CATSPGGGRFF
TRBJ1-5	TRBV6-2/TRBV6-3	CASSYPQLNQPQHF
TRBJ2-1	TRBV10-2	CASRGDYNEQFF
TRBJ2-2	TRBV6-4	CASSDAPEPNTGELFF